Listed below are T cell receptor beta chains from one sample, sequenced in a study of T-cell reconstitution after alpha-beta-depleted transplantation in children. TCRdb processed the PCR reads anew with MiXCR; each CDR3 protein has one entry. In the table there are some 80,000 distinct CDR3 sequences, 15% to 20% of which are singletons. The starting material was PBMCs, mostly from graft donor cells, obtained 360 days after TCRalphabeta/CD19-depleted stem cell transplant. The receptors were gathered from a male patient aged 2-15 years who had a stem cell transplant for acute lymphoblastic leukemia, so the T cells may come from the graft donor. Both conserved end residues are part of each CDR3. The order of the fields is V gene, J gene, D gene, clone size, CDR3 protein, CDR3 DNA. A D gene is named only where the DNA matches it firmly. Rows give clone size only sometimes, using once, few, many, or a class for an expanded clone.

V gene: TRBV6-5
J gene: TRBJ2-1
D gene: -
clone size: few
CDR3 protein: CASSLRWRNEQFF
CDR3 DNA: TGTGCCAGCAGTTTAAGGTGGCGGAATGAGCAGTTCTTC

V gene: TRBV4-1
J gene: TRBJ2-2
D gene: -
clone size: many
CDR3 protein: CASSQDPRRELFF
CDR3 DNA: TGCGCCAGCAGCCAAGATCCCAGGAGGGAGCTGTTTTTT

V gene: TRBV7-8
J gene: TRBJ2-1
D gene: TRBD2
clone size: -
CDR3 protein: CASSFSSGRGNEQFF
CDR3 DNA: TGTGCCAGCAGCTTCTCTAGCGGGAGGGGGAATGAGCAGTTCTTC

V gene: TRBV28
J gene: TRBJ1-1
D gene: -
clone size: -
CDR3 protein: CASSPGMNTEAFF
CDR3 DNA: TGTGCCAGCAGTCCAGGGATGAACACTGAAGCTTTCTTT

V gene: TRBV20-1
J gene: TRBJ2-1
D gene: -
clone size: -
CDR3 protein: CSAFLAGSYNEQFF
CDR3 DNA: TGCAGTGCCTTCCTGGCGGGAAGCTACAATGAGCAGTTCTTC

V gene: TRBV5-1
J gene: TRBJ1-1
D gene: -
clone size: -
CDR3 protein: CASSGQGFQAFF
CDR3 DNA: TGCGCCAGCAGCGGGCAGGGGTTTCAAGCTTTCTTT

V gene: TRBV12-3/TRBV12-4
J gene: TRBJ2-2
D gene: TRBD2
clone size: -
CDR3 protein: CASIGLAGVAGELFF
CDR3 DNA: TGTGCCAGCATCGGACTAGCGGGAGTGGCCGGGGAGCTGTTTTTT

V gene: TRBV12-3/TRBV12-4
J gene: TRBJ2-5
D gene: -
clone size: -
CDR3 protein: CASSFLGTNQETQYF
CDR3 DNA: TGTGCCAGCAGTTTTCTCGGGACAAACCAAGAGACCCAGTACTTC

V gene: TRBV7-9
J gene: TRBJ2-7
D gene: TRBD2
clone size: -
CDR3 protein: CASSWDYYEQYF
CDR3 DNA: TGTGCCAGCAGCTGGGACTACTACGAGCAGTACTTC

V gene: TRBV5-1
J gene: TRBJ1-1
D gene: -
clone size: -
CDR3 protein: CASSLVGRENTEAFF
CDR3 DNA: TGCGCCAGCAGCTTGGTGGGCAGGGAGAACACTGAAGCTTTCTTT

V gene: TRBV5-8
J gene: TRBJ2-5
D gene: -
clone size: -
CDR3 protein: CASSLGAGPRQETQYF
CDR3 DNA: TGTGCCAGCAGCTTGGGGGCGGGACCTCGCCAAGAGACCCAGTACTTC

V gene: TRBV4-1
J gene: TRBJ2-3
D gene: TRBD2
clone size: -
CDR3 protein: CASSPTRTSGRFADTQYF
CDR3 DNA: TGCGCCAGCAGCCCAACCCGGACTAGCGGGAGGTTCGCAGATACGCAGTATTTT

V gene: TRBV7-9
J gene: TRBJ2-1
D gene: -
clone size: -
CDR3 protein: CASSLGKREQFF
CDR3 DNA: TGTGCCAGCAGCCTAGGGAAGAGGGAGCAGTTCTTC

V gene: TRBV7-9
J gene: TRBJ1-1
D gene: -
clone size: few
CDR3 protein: CASSLGFMNTEAFF
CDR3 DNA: TGTGCCAGCAGCTTAGGTTTTATGAACACTGAAGCTTTCTTT

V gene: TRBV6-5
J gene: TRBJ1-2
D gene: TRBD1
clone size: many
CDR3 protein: CASSYSTGRYGYTF
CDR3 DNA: TGTGCCAGCAGTTACTCGACAGGGCGCTATGGCTACACCTTC

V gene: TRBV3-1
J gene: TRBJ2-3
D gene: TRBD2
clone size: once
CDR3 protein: CASSHGTSGTDTQYF
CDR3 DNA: TGTGCCAGCAGCCACGGGACTAGCGGCACAGATACGCAGTATTTT

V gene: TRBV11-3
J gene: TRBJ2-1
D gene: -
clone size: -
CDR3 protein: CASTKALEYNEQFF
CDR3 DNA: TGTGCCAGCACAAAGGCACTGGAGTACAATGAGCAGTTCTTC

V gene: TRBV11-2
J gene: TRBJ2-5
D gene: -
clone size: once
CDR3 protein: CASSFRNQGGPRGQYF
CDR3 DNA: TGTGCCAGCAGCTTCCGGAACCAGGGGGGGCCCAGGGGCCAGTACTTC

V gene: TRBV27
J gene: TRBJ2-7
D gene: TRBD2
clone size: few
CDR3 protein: CASSWVILAGERWYEGRSLQYF
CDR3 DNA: TGTGCCAGCAGTTGGGTGATACTAGCGGGAGAGAGGTGGTACGAAGGGAGGTCCCTGCAGTACTTC

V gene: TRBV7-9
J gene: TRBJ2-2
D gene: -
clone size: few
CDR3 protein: CASSYRGANTGELFF
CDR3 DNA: TGTGCCAGCAGCTACCGCGGGGCGAACACCGGGGAGCTGTTTTTT

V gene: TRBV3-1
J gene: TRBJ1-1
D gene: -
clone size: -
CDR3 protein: CASSQDFTRTGPAFF
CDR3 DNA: TGTGCCAGCAGCCAAGATTTTACCAGGACTGGCCCGGCTTTCTTT

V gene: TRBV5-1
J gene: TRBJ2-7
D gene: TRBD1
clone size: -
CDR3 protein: CASSLVPGQGAREECF
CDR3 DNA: TGCGCCAGCAGCTTGGTGCCGGGACAGGGGGCGAGAGAGGAATGCTTC

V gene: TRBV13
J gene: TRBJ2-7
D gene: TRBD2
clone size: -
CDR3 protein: CASSFLAGGPYEQYF
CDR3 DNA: TGTGCCAGCAGCTTCCTAGCGGGAGGGCCCTACGAGCAGTACTTC

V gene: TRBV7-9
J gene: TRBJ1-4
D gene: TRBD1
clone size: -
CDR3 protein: CASSSRTGGNEKLFF
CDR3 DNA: TGTGCCAGCAGCTCGCGGACAGGGGGGAATGAAAAACTGTTTTTT

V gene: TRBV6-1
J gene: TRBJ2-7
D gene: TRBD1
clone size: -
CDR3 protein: CASSERDRGTYEQYF
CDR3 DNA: TGTGCCAGCAGTGAACGGGACAGGGGCACCTACGAGCAGTACTTC

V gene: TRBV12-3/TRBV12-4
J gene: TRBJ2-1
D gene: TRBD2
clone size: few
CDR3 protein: CATRLAGGSYNEQFF
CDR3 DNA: TGTGCCACTAGGCTAGCGGGTGGCTCCTACAATGAGCAGTTCTTC

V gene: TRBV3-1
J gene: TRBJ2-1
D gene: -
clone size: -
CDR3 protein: CASSPRGRTYNEQFF
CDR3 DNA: TGTGCCAGCAGCCCCCGGGGACGGACCTACAATGAGCAGTTCTTC

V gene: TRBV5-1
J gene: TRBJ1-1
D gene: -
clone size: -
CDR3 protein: CASSRSGEDTEAFF
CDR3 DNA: TGCGCCAGCAGCCGGTCAGGGGAGGACACTGAAGCTTTCTTT

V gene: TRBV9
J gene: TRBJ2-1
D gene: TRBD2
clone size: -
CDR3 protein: CASSPLAGAGFIEQFF
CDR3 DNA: TGTGCCAGCAGCCCTCTAGCGGGAGCGGGTTTCATTGAGCAGTTCTTC

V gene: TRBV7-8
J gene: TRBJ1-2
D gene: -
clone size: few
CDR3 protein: CASSLAAVRPYTF
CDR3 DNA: TGTGCCAGCAGCTTAGCTGCAGTACGGCCCTACACCTTC

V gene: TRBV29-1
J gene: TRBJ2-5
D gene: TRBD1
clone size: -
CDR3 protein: CSVNYSGQQETQYF
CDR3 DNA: TGCAGCGTTAACTACTCGGGACAGCAAGAGACCCAGTACTTC

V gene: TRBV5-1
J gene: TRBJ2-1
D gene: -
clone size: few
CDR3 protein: CASSLVAATRAEQFF
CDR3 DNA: TGCGCCAGCAGCTTGGTGGCTGCGACCAGAGCTGAGCAGTTCTTC

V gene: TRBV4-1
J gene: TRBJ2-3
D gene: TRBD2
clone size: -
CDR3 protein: CASSPSIAGGDTQYF
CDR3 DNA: TGCGCCAGCAGCCCTAGCATAGCGGGAGGAGATACGCAGTATTTT

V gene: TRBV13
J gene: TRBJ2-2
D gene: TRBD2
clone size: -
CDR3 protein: CASSGTGTSGRRTGELFF
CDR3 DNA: TGTGCCAGCAGCGGAACCGGGACTAGCGGGAGAAGGACCGGGGAGCTGTTTTTT

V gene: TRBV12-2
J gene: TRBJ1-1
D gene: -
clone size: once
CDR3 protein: CASRLTGTMNTEAFF
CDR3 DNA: TGTGCAAGTCGCTTAACAGGGACCATGAACACTGAAGCTTTCTTT

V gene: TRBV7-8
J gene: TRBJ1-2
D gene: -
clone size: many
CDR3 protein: CASSLLRTPSYGYTF
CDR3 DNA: TGTGCCAGCAGCTTACTACGGACACCCAGCTATGGCTACACCTTC

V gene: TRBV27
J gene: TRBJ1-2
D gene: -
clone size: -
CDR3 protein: CASSSAGPLSGYTF
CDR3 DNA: TGTGCCAGCAGTTCCGCCGGGCCCTTGTCGGGCTACACCTTC

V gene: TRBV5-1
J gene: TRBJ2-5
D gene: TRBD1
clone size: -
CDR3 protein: CASSLAPGQQETQYF
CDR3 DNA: TGCGCCAGCAGCTTGGCCCCGGGACAGCAAGAGACCCAGTACTTC

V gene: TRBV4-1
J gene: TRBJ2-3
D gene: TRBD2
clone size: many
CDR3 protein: CASSQDSSSGSTDTQYF
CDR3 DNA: TGCGCCAGCAGCCAAGATTCTTCTAGCGGGAGTACAGATACGCAGTATTTT

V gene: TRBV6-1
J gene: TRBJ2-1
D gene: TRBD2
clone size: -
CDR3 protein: CASRWTSGSSYNEQFF
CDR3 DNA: TGTGCCAGCAGATGGACTAGCGGGAGCTCCTACAATGAGCAGTTCTTC